The 13 T cell receptor beta chains presented below share a single source sample, sequenced in a study of T cell responses to AZD1222 COVID-19 vaccine. Assay used: immunoSEQ multiplex PCR; TCRdb lists only in-frame clones, some missing. The sample gives 140,000 to 150,000 clones, about 93% of which show up once; more than 3.5% is in the top ten. The sequences come from peripheral blood, collected on day 0 of AZD1222 vaccination. The receptors were sampled from an adult in good health.

The chain links TRBV7-9 to TRBJ2-7; no clear D. There are 13 residues in the CDR3. V was trimmed by 2 bases and J by 7 bases, leaving 12 bases between them. Looked up from germline, CDR1 is SEHNR and CDR2 is FQNEAQ (reference sequence). The CDR3 bases are TGTGCCAGCAGCTTAAATAAGGCCACGGAGCAGTACTTC. Protein product: CASSLNKATEQYF.

The chain has TRBV18 and TRBJ2-5, with D unclear. CDR1 is KGHSH, CDR2 LQKENI, per germline. Trimming cost V 6 bases and J 4 bases, with 18 bases left between them. The CDR3 is 15 amino acids. The CDR3 bases are TGTGCCAGCTCCGAACAAGGAATTGTGGGAGAGACCCAGTACTTC. Residues: CASSEQGIVGETQYF.

The chain combines TRBV10-3 with TRBJ2-1, with TRBD1 matching 8 bases. Germline loops: CDR1 ENHRY, CDR2 SYGVKD. CDR3 length equals 16 residues. Trimming took 2 bases from V and 4 from J; bases not matched to a gene: 7. The CDR3 here is CAISEIETGVYNEQFF. In DNA, the CDR3 is TGTGCCATCAGTGAGATCGAGACAGGGGTATACAATGAGCAGTTCTTC.

The V call is TRBV3-1 (or the pseudogene TRBV3-2), the J call TRBJ1-2; 7 bases are shared with TRBD1. This CDR3 region has 13 residues. CDR1 is LGHDT, CDR2 YNNKEL, per germline (reference sequence). Trimming took 5 bases from V and 4 from J; bases not matched to a gene: 4. The CDR3 is CASSTTGVYGYTF. CDR3 nucleotides: TGTGCCAGCAGCACCACAGGGGTCTATGGCTACACCTTC.

The rearrangement uses TRBV18 and TRBJ1-1; D is unresolved. Trimming removed 2 bases at V and 8 bases at J, with 12 bases between. CDR1 is KGHSH, CDR2 LQKENI, per germline. This CDR3 is 13 amino acids long. The CDR3 protein is CASSPSGGSEAFF. The CDR3 nucleotides are TGTGCCAGCTCACCATCCGGTGGGTCGGAAGCTTTCTTT.

This clone turned up a few times. The chain couples TRBV27 to TRBJ1-1, with 8 bases matching TRBD1. V shed 8 bases, J shed 0 bases, and the junction held 5 bases outside the gene matches. Germline V lookup: CDR1 MNHEY, CDR2 SMNVEV (reference sequence). CDR3 size: 14 residues. CDR3 in amino acids: CASWDRFLNTEAFF. The CDR3, as DNA: TGTGCCAGCTGGGACAGGTTCTTGAACACTGAAGCTTTCTTT.

V usage is TRBV7-7 and J usage is TRBJ2-2; D is ambiguous. The V end lost 5 bases, the J end lost 7 bases, and 11 bases lay between the germline ends. CDR3 size: 13 residues. CDR1 and CDR2 from the germline V gene are SSHAT and FNYEAQ (reference sequence). The CDR3 loop reads CASSPGRGGELFF. CDR3 DNA: TGTGCCAGCAGCCCCGGACGTGGCGGGGAGCTGTTTTTT.

This clone appeared a single time. The chain employs TRBV6-1 and TRBJ2-1; TRBD2 might be the D (6 bases). Per germline, CDR1 MNHNS and CDR2 SASEGT. The V gene lost 4 bases and the J gene lost 3 bases, with 16 bases spanning the gap. The CDR3 has 16 residues. This CDR3 reads CASSASSVAFYNEQFF. DNA for the CDR3: TGTGCCAGCAGTGCTTCTAGCGTCGCATTCTACAATGAGCAGTTCTTC.

The CDR3 loop reads CASSVGEKLFF. CDR3 DNA sequence: TGTGCCAGCAGTGTGGGTGAAAAACTGTTTTTT. The rearrangement joins TRBV2 to TRBJ1-4; D not resolved. The CDR3 consists of 11 residues. Germline V gives CDR1 SNHLY, CDR2 FYNNEI. V was pared by 4 bases and J by 7 bases, with 4 bases between.

J is TRBJ1-4 and V is TRBV5-1; tentatively, D is TRBD1 (6 bases). The ends were cut back, 0 bases at V and 8 bases at J, with 20 bases in the middle. Looked up from germline, CDR1 is SGHRS and CDR2 is YFSETQ. This CDR3 has 17 residues. The CDR3 protein is CASSLGSTGLGGEKLFF. CDR3 in DNA: TGCGCCAGCAGCTTGGGAAGTACAGGGCTTGGAGGGGAAAAACTGTTTTTT.

The rearrangement uses TRBV7-2 and TRBJ1-6, with a tentative D call TRBD1 (5 bases). The CDR3 length is 12 residues. Trimming removed 6 bases at V and 10 bases at J, with 10 bases between. Germline assignment: CDR1 SGHTA and CDR2 FQGNSA. The CDR3 bases are TGTGCCAGCAGTGGGGGGGGATCACCCCTCCACTTT. Its translation is CASSGGGSPLHF. Full variable domain (missing parts from reference TRBV7-2 and TRBJ1-6): GAGVSQSPSNKVTEKGKDVELRCDPISGHTALYWYRQSLGQGLEFLIYFQGNSAPDKSGLPSDRFSAERTGGSVSTLTIQRTQQEDSAVYLCASSGGGSPLHFGNGTRLTVT.

This clone was observed a handful of times. The V call is TRBV5-1, the J call TRBJ2-1; 14 bases are a match to TRBD2. Germline CDR1 reads SGHRS; CDR2 reads YFSETQ. J lost 1 base, V lost 3 bases, and 3 bases had no gene match. This CDR3 is 17 amino acids long. The CDR3 DNA is TGCGCCAGCAGCTGGACTAGCGGGAGGCTATCCTACAATGAGCAGTTCTTC. As protein: CASSWTSGRLSYNEQFF.

V gene TRBV5-4 combines with J gene TRBJ1-1; D not resolved. The CDR3 totals 16 residues. The germline CDR1 and CDR2 sequences are SGHNT and YYREEE (reference sequence). V lost 4 bases, J lost 0 bases, and 16 bases lay in between. Written as DNA, the CDR3 is TGTGCCAGCAGCGCCGGATTTTGGAAAGTGAACACTGAAGCTTTCTTT. Translated, it gives CASSAGFWKVNTEAFF.